This is a list of T cell receptor beta chains from one sample in a study of identical twins. From the 5' RACE reads, TCRdb called clonotypes with MiXCR, one entry per CDR3 protein. Altogether roughly 200,000 distinct CDR3 sequences are present, 15% to 20% being singletons, with the ten largest covering about 38%. These data were also reused for a study on T cells expressing NK-cell markers.

Sequences were obtained from CD8+ T cells sorted from blood. The origin of the receptors is a woman aged 18-29 years in good health. CDR3s include the opening cysteine and the closing phenylalanine or tryptophan. The D gene is left open where the match is weak. Size is stated for part of the rows, as once, few or many counts, or as a class when the clone is expanded.

j_call: TRBJ2-5
clone_size: few
d_call: TRBD2
v_call: TRBV18
cdr3_aa: CASSLVTSVIEETQYF
cdr3_nt: TGTGCCAGCTCACTTGTGACTAGCGTTATCGAAGAGACCCAGTACTTC

j_call: TRBJ2-7
clone_size: few
d_call: .
v_call: TRBV27
cdr3_aa: CASKVGTGTYEQYF
cdr3_nt: TGTGCCAGCAAAGTCGGGACGGGGACCTACGAGCAGTACTTC

j_call: TRBJ1-5
clone_size: .
d_call: .
v_call: TRBV3-1
cdr3_aa: CARLGTGQPNQPQHF
cdr3_nt: TGTGCCAGGTTGGGGACCGGACAACCCAATCAGCCCCAGCATTTT

j_call: TRBJ2-5
clone_size: few
d_call: .
v_call: TRBV27
cdr3_aa: CASSLGQDQETQYF
cdr3_nt: TGTGCCAGCAGTTTAGGGCAGGACCAAGAGACCCAGTACTTC

j_call: TRBJ2-7
clone_size: many
d_call: .
v_call: TRBV7-6
cdr3_aa: CASSLLGYEQYF
cdr3_nt: TGTGCCAGCAGCTTATTAGGTTACGAGCAGTACTTC

j_call: TRBJ2-3
clone_size: many
d_call: TRBD2
v_call: TRBV27
cdr3_aa: CASSLGLAGPTDTQYF
cdr3_nt: TGTGCCAGCAGTTTAGGGCTAGCGGGACCCACAGATACGCAGTATTTT

j_call: TRBJ2-1
clone_size: .
d_call: TRBD2
v_call: TRBV27
cdr3_aa: CASMRLAGINEQFF
cdr3_nt: TGTGCCAGCATGCGTCTAGCGGGAATCAATGAGCAGTTCTTC

j_call: TRBJ2-5
clone_size: .
d_call: .
v_call: TRBV11-2
cdr3_aa: CASSLDDLSQYF
cdr3_nt: TGTGCCAGCAGCCTAGATGACTTGAGCCAGTACTTC

j_call: TRBJ2-7
clone_size: few
d_call: .
v_call: TRBV2
cdr3_aa: CASRPVAETRGGQYF
cdr3_nt: TGTGCCAGCAGACCAGTAGCCGAGACTAGGGGGGGCCAGTACTTC

j_call: TRBJ2-1
clone_size: .
d_call: TRBD2
v_call: TRBV9
cdr3_aa: CASSHSRAHGTSGVDEQFF
cdr3_nt: TGTGCCAGCAGCCATTCCCGAGCCCACGGGACTAGCGGGGTTGATGAGCAGTTCTTC

j_call: TRBJ2-1
clone_size: few
d_call: TRBD2
v_call: TRBV24-1
cdr3_aa: CATSGGGGSNNEQFF
cdr3_nt: TGTGCCACCAGTGGTGGGGGGGGATCCAACAATGAGCAGTTCTTC

j_call: TRBJ2-7
clone_size: few
d_call: TRBD2
v_call: TRBV9
cdr3_aa: CASSAGERGLYEQYF
cdr3_nt: TGTGCCAGCAGCGCGGGGGAGCGGGGCCTCTACGAGCAGTACTTC

j_call: TRBJ1-2
clone_size: few
d_call: .
v_call: TRBV19
cdr3_aa: CASAWAGEYGYTF
cdr3_nt: TGTGCCAGTGCTTGGGCAGGGGAGTATGGCTACACCTTC

j_call: TRBJ2-5
clone_size: .
d_call: .
v_call: TRBV12-3/TRBV12-4
cdr3_aa: CASSVDYQETQYF
cdr3_nt: TGTGCCAGCAGTGTTGACTACCAAGAGACCCAGTACTTC

j_call: TRBJ2-5
clone_size: few
d_call: TRBD2
v_call: TRBV4-1
cdr3_aa: CASSLTSNQETQYF
cdr3_nt: TGCGCCAGCAGCCTGACTAGCAACCAAGAGACCCAGTACTTC

j_call: TRBJ1-5
clone_size: few
d_call: .
v_call: TRBV30
cdr3_aa: CAWSAGPLGPQHF
cdr3_nt: TGTGCCTGGAGTGCCGGGCCCTTGGGGCCCCAGCATTTT

j_call: TRBJ2-3
clone_size: many
d_call: .
v_call: TRBV6-4
cdr3_aa: CASSERASTDTQYF
cdr3_nt: TGTGCCAGCAGTGAGAGGGCGTCCACAGATACGCAGTATTTT

j_call: TRBJ2-7
clone_size: .
d_call: TRBD2
v_call: TRBV3-1
cdr3_aa: CASSQGPSGAYEQYF
cdr3_nt: TGTGCCAGCAGCCAAGGTCCTAGCGGGGCTTACGAGCAGTACTTC

j_call: TRBJ2-7
clone_size: few
d_call: .
v_call: TRBV27
cdr3_aa: CASSLSAGYEQYF
cdr3_nt: TGTGCCAGCAGTTTATCGGCAGGCTACGAGCAGTACTTC

j_call: TRBJ2-7
clone_size: .
d_call: .
v_call: TRBV29-1
cdr3_aa: CSVELVNEQYF
cdr3_nt: TGCAGCGTGGAGCTAGTCAACGAGCAGTACTTC

j_call: TRBJ1-2
clone_size: .
d_call: .
v_call: TRBV7-9
cdr3_aa: CASSAPGAVYGYTF
cdr3_nt: TGTGCCAGCAGCGCCCCTGGCGCAGTCTATGGCTACACCTTC

j_call: TRBJ2-5
clone_size: few
d_call: .
v_call: TRBV7-2
cdr3_aa: CASNFPSRQETQYF
cdr3_nt: TGTGCCAGCAACTTCCCCAGCCGGCAAGAGACCCAGTACTTC

j_call: TRBJ2-1
clone_size: many
d_call: TRBD2
v_call: TRBV11-2
cdr3_aa: CASSSIAGGYNEQFF
cdr3_nt: TGTGCCAGCAGCTCAATAGCGGGAGGTTACAATGAGCAGTTCTTC

j_call: TRBJ2-1
clone_size: .
d_call: .
v_call: TRBV7-9
cdr3_aa: CASDGEPRFYIDEQFF
cdr3_nt: TGTGCCAGCGACGGCGAACCACGGTTCTACATCGATGAGCAGTTCTTC

j_call: TRBJ2-1
clone_size: .
d_call: .
v_call: TRBV7-9
cdr3_aa: CASSHERPEEFF
cdr3_nt: TGTGCCAGCAGCCACGAACGGCCCGAGGAGTTCTTC

j_call: TRBJ2-2
clone_size: few
d_call: .
v_call: TRBV29-1
cdr3_aa: CSVAGDGELFF
cdr3_nt: TGCAGCGTGGCCGGGGACGGGGAGCTGTTTTTT

j_call: TRBJ1-1
clone_size: many
d_call: .
v_call: TRBV12-3/TRBV12-4
cdr3_aa: CASSPGTVNTEAFF
cdr3_nt: TGTGCCAGCAGTCCGGGGACGGTGAACACTGAAGCTTTCTTT

j_call: TRBJ2-1
clone_size: .
d_call: TRBD1
v_call: TRBV2
cdr3_aa: CARQGDTNNEQFF
cdr3_nt: TGTGCCCGACAGGGGGATACGAACAATGAGCAGTTCTTC

j_call: TRBJ1-1
clone_size: few
d_call: .
v_call: TRBV18
cdr3_aa: CASSLTGEAFF
cdr3_nt: TGTGCCAGCTCGCTCACAGGTGAAGCTTTCTTT

j_call: TRBJ1-2
clone_size: many
d_call: TRBD1
v_call: TRBV7-9
cdr3_aa: CASSSGTVYGYTF
cdr3_nt: TGTGCCAGCAGTTCCGGGACAGTATATGGCTACACCTTC

j_call: TRBJ2-7
clone_size: .
d_call: .
v_call: TRBV9
cdr3_aa: CASSVATVGPYEQYF
cdr3_nt: TGTGCCAGCAGCGTAGCTACTGTGGGGCCCTACGAGCAGTACTTC

j_call: TRBJ1-1
clone_size: .
d_call: .
v_call: TRBV5-1
cdr3_aa: CASSSGQPEAFF
cdr3_nt: TGCGCCAGCAGCTCCGGACAGCCTGAAGCTTTCTTT

j_call: TRBJ2-7
clone_size: many
d_call: .
v_call: TRBV7-2
cdr3_aa: CASSSGVLNSYEQYF
cdr3_nt: TGTGCCAGCAGTTCAGGCGTTTTAAACTCCTACGAGCAGTACTTC

j_call: TRBJ1-4
clone_size: .
d_call: .
v_call: TRBV20-1
cdr3_aa: CSWGATNEKLFF
cdr3_nt: TGCAGCTGGGGTGCAACTAATGAAAAACTGTTTTTT

j_call: TRBJ2-1
clone_size: few
d_call: .
v_call: TRBV25-1
cdr3_aa: CASIWGNEQFF
cdr3_nt: TGTGCCAGCATCTGGGGCAATGAGCAGTTCTTC

j_call: TRBJ2-1
clone_size: .
d_call: TRBD1
v_call: TRBV11-1
cdr3_aa: CASGGPGQGKTKGSYNEQFF
cdr3_nt: TGTGCCAGCGGGGGCCCCGGACAGGGAAAAACAAAGGGCTCCTACAATGAGCAGTTCTTC

j_call: TRBJ2-1
clone_size: .
d_call: .
v_call: TRBV7-6
cdr3_aa: CASSSRGSQNEQFF
cdr3_nt: TGTGCCAGCAGCTCGAGGGGCTCACAGAATGAGCAGTTCTTC

j_call: TRBJ2-3
clone_size: .
d_call: .
v_call: TRBV6-1
cdr3_aa: CASRAWDPDTQYF
cdr3_nt: TGTGCCAGCAGGGCGTGGGACCCAGATACGCAGTATTTT

j_call: TRBJ2-4
clone_size: .
d_call: .
v_call: TRBV4-1
cdr3_aa: CASSQARGAKNIQYF
cdr3_nt: TGCGCCAGCAGCCAAGCGAGGGGAGCCAAAAACATTCAGTACTTC

j_call: TRBJ1-5
clone_size: .
d_call: TRBD1
v_call: TRBV12-3/TRBV12-4
cdr3_aa: CASSLRQGAQPQHF
cdr3_nt: TGTGCCAGCAGTTTAAGACAGGGGGCACAGCCCCAGCATTTT

j_call: TRBJ2-7
clone_size: .
d_call: .
v_call: TRBV29-1
cdr3_aa: CSVEEGDREYF
cdr3_nt: TGCAGCGTTGAAGAGGGCGACCGGGAGTACTTC

j_call: TRBJ2-1
clone_size: .
d_call: TRBD1
v_call: TRBV6-2/TRBV6-3
cdr3_aa: CASSPQGALDNEQFF
cdr3_nt: TGTGCCAGCAGTCCCCAGGGGGCTTTGGACAATGAGCAGTTCTTC

j_call: TRBJ2-4
clone_size: few
d_call: .
v_call: TRBV7-9
cdr3_aa: CASSADGRVFQYF
cdr3_nt: TGTGCCAGCAGCGCCGACGGCAGGGTTTTTCAGTACTTC

j_call: TRBJ1-2
clone_size: .
d_call: TRBD1
v_call: TRBV4-1
cdr3_aa: CASSPGTGRNYGYTF
cdr3_nt: TGCGCCAGCAGCCCTGGGACAGGGAGGAACTATGGCTACACCTTC